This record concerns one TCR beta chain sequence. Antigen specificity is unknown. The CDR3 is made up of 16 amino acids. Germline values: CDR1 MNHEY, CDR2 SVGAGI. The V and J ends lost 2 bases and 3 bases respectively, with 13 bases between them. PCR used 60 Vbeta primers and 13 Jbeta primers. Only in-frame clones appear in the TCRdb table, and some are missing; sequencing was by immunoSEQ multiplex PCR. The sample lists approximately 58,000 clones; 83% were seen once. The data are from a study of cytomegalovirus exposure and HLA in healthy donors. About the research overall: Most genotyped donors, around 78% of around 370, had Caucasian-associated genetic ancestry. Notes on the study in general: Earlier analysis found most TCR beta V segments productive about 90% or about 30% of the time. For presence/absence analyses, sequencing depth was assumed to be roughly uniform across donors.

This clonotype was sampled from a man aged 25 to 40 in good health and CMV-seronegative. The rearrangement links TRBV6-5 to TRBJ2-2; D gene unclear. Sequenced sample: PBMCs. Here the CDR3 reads CASSYLRVSDTGELFF. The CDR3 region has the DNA TGTGCCAGCAGTTACCTCCGGGTTTCGGACACCGGGGAGCTGTTTTTT.